This TCR beta chain was obtained from a study of memory CD4+ T cells and cytomegalovirus serostatus. General study points: The CMV-associated TCR signature appears largely within the CD4+ memory repertoire. CD4+ memory repertoires contained about two fifths of the 164 reported CMV TCRbeta sequences.

Original processing notes: Out-of-frame sequences were removed, leaving 2 million or so distinct TCRbeta sequences. Method: immunoSEQ multiplex PCR; TCRdb's copy keeps in-frame clones and lacks some. For V, J and clone size, that table is used; D and trimming come from the DNA. This sample yields 58,000 or so clones, of which over 65% are seen a single time; approximately 2.6% belongs to the top ten. As regards this clone: Its antigen is not known.

Germline values: CDR1 GTSNPN, CDR2 SVGIG (reference sequence). V trimming: 5 bases; J trimming: 2 bases; junction bases outside the gene matches: 1. The CDR3 loop spans 12 amino acids. Single viable CD3+CD4+CD8-CD45RO+ cells were sorted as the memory CD4+ T cells. After thawing, CD4+ T cells were positively selected. The sequenced sample consisted of memory CD4+ T cells from blood. The rearrangement joins TRBV30 to TRBJ2-3, with TRBD1 identical over 7 bases. This sequence was found in an adult in good health and CMV-seropositive. The CDR3 here is CAWDRVTDTQYF. The CDR3 nucleotides are TGTGCCTGGGACAGGGTCACAGATACGCAGTATTTT.